This TCR beta chain was documented in a study of somatic mutations in cytotoxic T cells in rheumatoid arthritis. Study context: Selected populations of V beta antibody-stained T cells underwent flow sorting at nearly 100% purity; these encompassed V beta1+ cells subjected to TCRB sequencing. Study conclusions and caveats: In rheumatoid arthritis patients, unlike healthy controls, CD8+ clonality rose with age. Nobody adjusted the slight TRBV07 underrepresentation in rheumatoid arthritis patients for multiple comparisons.

Clones were sequenced by immunoSEQ multiplex PCR, and TCRdb holds only the in-frame ones, with some missing. The sample has more than 35,000 clones, approximately 80% seen once. Each healthy control was a blood donor; the group had a median age of roughly 54 years (range about 21-70), and 45% to 55% were female. The CDR3 totals 13 residues. J was trimmed by 7 bases and V by 4 bases; bases with no gene match: 7. Germline assignment: CDR1 SGHRS and CDR2 YFSETQ. Regarding this clone: Its matching antigen is unknown.

The chain has TRBV5-1 and TRBJ1-1; 7 positions match TRBD1. The material sequenced was CD8+ T cells sorted from blood. This TCR derives from a man aged 40-49 years in good health. Written as DNA, the CDR3 is TGCGCCAGCAGCCAGGCAGGGGGACGTGAAGCTTTCTTT. This codes for CASSQAGGREAFF.